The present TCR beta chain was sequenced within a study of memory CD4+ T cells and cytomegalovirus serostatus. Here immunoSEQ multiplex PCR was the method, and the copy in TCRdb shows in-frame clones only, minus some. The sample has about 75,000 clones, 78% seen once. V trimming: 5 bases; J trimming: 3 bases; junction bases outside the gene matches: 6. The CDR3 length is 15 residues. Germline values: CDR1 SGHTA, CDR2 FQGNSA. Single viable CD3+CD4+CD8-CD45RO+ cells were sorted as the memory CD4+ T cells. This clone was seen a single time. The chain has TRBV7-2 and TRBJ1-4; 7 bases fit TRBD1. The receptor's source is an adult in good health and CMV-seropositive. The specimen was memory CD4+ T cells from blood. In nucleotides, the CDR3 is TGTGCCAGCAGCCGGGACAGCTCCCCTAATGAAAAACTGTTTTTT. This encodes CASSRDSSPNEKLFF. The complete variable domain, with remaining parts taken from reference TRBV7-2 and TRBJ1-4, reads GAGVSQSPSNKVTEKGKDVELRCDPISGHTALYWYRQSLGQGLEFLIYFQGNSAPDKSGLPSDRFSAERTGGSVSTLTIQRTQQEDSAVYLCASSRDSSPNEKLFFGSGTQLSVL.